These 3 T cell receptor beta chains originate from one sample sequenced in a study of T-cell memory formation after mild COVID-19. TCRdb fed the 5' RACE reads into MiXCR, producing one record per CDR3 protein. The sample records fewer than 200,000 distinct CDR3 sequences, roughly 18% being singletons. The sequenced sample was PBMCs or a T cell subset sorted from them (not recorded which). Source of these receptors: a man aged 18 to 29 who had mild COVID-19 (a few samples of this study predate the infection). Cell type and time point are not known.

This chain joins TRBV12-3 or TRBV12-4 and TRBJ1-6; no reliable D call. This CDR3 is 16 amino acids long. The germline V and J ends were trimmed by 6 bases and 2 bases, with 14 bases remaining between them. DNA of the CDR3: TGTGCCAGCAGGGCCGGGCCGTTAACCTATAATTCACCCCTCCACTTT. Its protein product is CASRAGPLTYNSPLHF.

This clonotype occurred a few times. V usage is TRBV20-1 and J usage is TRBJ1-6; 9 nucleotides align to TRBD1. The ends lost 5 bases at V and 10 bases at J; junction bases unmatched: 6. The CDR3 totals 13 residues. CDR1 DFQATT and CDR2 SNEGSKA come from the germline V gene (reference sequence). CDR3 sequence (DNA): TGCAGTGCTCGGACAGGGGCAGGATCACCCCTCCACTTT. This gives the protein CSARTGAGSPLHF.

The chain employs TRBV18 and TRBJ1-1; D is perhaps TRBD1 (5 bases). The CDR3 has 14 residues. Looked up from germline, CDR1 is KGHSH and CDR2 is LQKENI. V was cut by 7 bases and J by 1 base, with 13 bases left in between. The CDR3 nucleotides are TGTGCCAGCTACGAACTTCAGGGGAACACTGAAGCTTTCTTT. Translated, it gives CASYELQGNTEAFF.